Listed here is a single T cell receptor beta chain. The primer mix had 60 V beta and 13 J beta primers. Sequenced by immunoSEQ multiplex PCR; TCRdb stores in-frame clones only, minus some. The repertoire includes approximately 48,000 clones, roughly 87% of them detected once, and about an eighth sits in the top ten. The data belong to a study of glioma-infiltrating T cells after dendritic cell vaccination. Study in general: At biweekly intervals, patients got three intradermal dendritic cell vaccine injections.

Germline lookup yields CDR1 SGHTA and CDR2 FQGTGA. The CDR3 runs 14 residues. V was clipped by 5 bases and J by 1 base; unmatched bases: 3. Selection required adequate fresh-frozen tumor tissue plus more than two years' survival data. Before vaccination, two weeks after the third vaccination, and at progression, PBMC were collected. The sequence came from a human donor with glioblastoma. The starting material was blood, obtained before dendritic cell vaccination. This chain connects TRBV7-3 to TRBJ1-1, with 8 bases identical to TRBD1. As DNA, the CDR3 is TGTGCCAGCAGCCCGACAGGGGAGAACACTGAAGCTTTCTTT. Residues: CASSPTGENTEAFF.